These 27 T cell receptor beta chains were sequenced from one sample in a study of early T cells in non-severe SARS-CoV-2 infection. TCRdb passed the 5' RACE reads through MiXCR, listing each CDR3 protein once. The sample holds around 61,000 distinct CDR3 sequences, about 12% seen once. Material: whole blood. The receptors were sampled from an adult who was a healthcare worker with PCR-confirmed SARS-CoV-2 infection or an uninfected control (not recorded which).

This clonotype was counted ten times or more. The chain is built from TRBV5-1 and TRBJ2-1, with TRBD2 matching 10 bases. With V trimmed by 0 bases and J by 7 bases, 13 bases remained unmatched. The CDR3 spans 18 residues. CDR1 is SGHRS and CDR2 is YFSETQ in the germline V gene. CDR3 sequence: CASSLVPLSSGGANEQFF. The CDR3 DNA reads as TGCGCCAGCAGCTTGGTCCCCCTCTCCAGCGGGGGGGCAAATGAGCAGTTCTTC.

This clonotype has a handful of counts. The gene calls are TRBV20-1 and TRBJ2-2; D is unclear. The length of the CDR3 is 12 residues. The V and J ends lost 6 bases and 4 bases respectively, with 9 bases between them. Germline V gives CDR1 DFQATT, CDR2 SNEGSKA (reference sequence). DNA of the CDR3: TGCAGTGCCACTGCCCTCACCGGGGAGCTGTTTTTT. Encoded protein: CSATALTGELFF.

This clonotype was observed a handful of times. V gene TRBV7-9 combines with J gene TRBJ2-7; 15 bases align to TRBD2. The germline V gene encodes CDR1 SEHNR and CDR2 FQNEAQ (reference sequence). CDR3 length: 17 residues. J was trimmed by 2 bases and V by 5 bases; bases with no gene match: 7. The DNA of the CDR3 is TGTGCCAGCAGCCCCGGGACTAGCGGGGGGCCCGCCTACGAGCAGTACTTC. Protein: CASSPGTSGGPAYEQYF.

The V call is TRBV7-9, the J call TRBJ2-1, with D possibly TRBD1 on 6 matching bases. CDR3 length: 15 amino acids. V was clipped by 0 bases and J by 3 bases, with 9 bases between them. CDR1 SEHNR and CDR2 FQNEAQ come from the germline V gene (reference sequence). The CDR3: CASSLAQGSYNEQFF. The CDR3 DNA reads TGTGCCAGCAGCTTAGCCCAGGGGAGCTACAATGAGCAGTTCTTC.

The chain joins TRBV10-3 to TRBJ1-6, with 7 bases lining up with TRBD1. The CDR3 runs 14 residues. The germline V gene has CDR1 ENHRY and CDR2 SYGVKD. The ends lost 7 bases at V and 5 bases at J; junction bases unmatched: 5. The CDR3 reads CAINRDSNNSPLHF. The CDR3 DNA sequence: TGTGCCATCAATCGGGACAGCAATAATTCACCCCTCCACTTT.

In its sample, this clonotype was seen many times. The V and J genes are TRBV7-6 and TRBJ2-5; D uncertain. Trimming took off 2 bases at V and 5 bases at J, with 9 bases between the two ends. Germline V lookup: CDR1 SGHVS, CDR2 FNYEAQ. This CDR3 has 13 residues. This CDR3 reads CASSLFIRETQYF. The CDR3 DNA follows: TGTGCCAGCAGCTTATTTATACGGGAGACCCAGTACTTC.

The chain combines TRBV5-1 with TRBJ2-2; 13 nucleotides line up with TRBD2. Germline trimming cut 3 bases from V and 4 bases from J; bases unmatched to any gene: 9. In germline, CDR1 is SGHRS, CDR2 YFSETQ. CDR3 size: 18 residues. The CDR3 reads CASSSLGLAGIGTGELFF. The CDR3 nucleotides are TGCGCCAGCAGCTCGTTGGGACTAGCGGGAATTGGCACCGGGGAGCTGTTTTTT.

The chain recombines TRBV20-1 with TRBJ1-2, with TRBD1 matching over 8 bases. The V and J ends lost 2 bases and 3 bases, in that order; junction bases with no gene match: 2. Looked up from germline, CDR1 is DFQATT and CDR2 is SNEGSKA (reference sequence). The CDR3 extends over 13 amino acids. DNA of the CDR3: TGCAGTGCTAGAACAGGGGGGGACTATGGCTACACCTTC. It translates to CSARTGGDYGYTF.

The V call is TRBV9, the J call TRBJ2-3; D perhaps matches TRBD2 (5 bases). V gave up 1 base and J gave up 3 bases, with 6 bases separating them. The CDR3 totals 13 residues. Germline loops: CDR1 SGDLS, CDR2 YYNGEE. The CDR3 DNA reads as TGTGCCAGCAGCGTAACGGGAACAGATACGCAGTATTTT. Translated, it gives CASSVTGTDTQYF.

This clonotype was observed a handful of times. The V gene is TRBV12-3 or TRBV12-4, the J gene TRBJ1-4, with D unresolved. The CDR3 is 11 residues long. Trimming shortened V by 6 bases and J by 5 bases, and 4 bases separated the two germline ends. This chain's CDR3 is CASRMNEKLFF. In DNA form, the CDR3 reads TGTGCCAGCAGGATGAATGAAAAACTGTTTTTT.

At least ten counts were recorded for this clonotype. The chain joins TRBV12-3 or TRBV12-4 to TRBJ2-3, with TRBD2 matching over 8 bases. The CDR3 is 18 amino acids. V lost 2 bases and J lost 2; bases outside the gene matches: 12. In DNA, the CDR3 is TGTGCCAGCAGTTTACTGCCCCGAGAGCGGGGGACCACAGATACGCAGTATTTT. This gives the protein CASSLLPRERGTTDTQYF.

In this sample, this clonotype turned up a few times. V usage is TRBV7-2 and J usage is TRBJ2-1; 11 bases are shared with TRBD2. V trimming: 5 bases; J trimming: 7 bases; junction bases outside the gene matches: 10. The CDR3 runs 16 residues. CDR1 is SGHTA, CDR2 FQGNSA, per germline. The CDR3 DNA follows: TGTGCCAGCAGCACCTTGGGACTAGCGGTTACGAATGAGCAGTTCTTC. Residues: CASSTLGLAVTNEQFF.

This clonotype was found many times. The chain uses TRBV12-3 or TRBV12-4 and TRBJ2-2, with 10 bases aligning to TRBD2. The CDR3 covers 16 residues. J was trimmed by 6 bases and V by 5 bases; bases with no gene match: 9. This chain's CDR3 is CASSRASGGRPGELFF. The CDR3, as DNA: TGTGCCAGCAGTCGCGCTAGCGGGGGTCGCCCCGGGGAGCTGTTTTTT.

The V and J genes are TRBV11-3 and TRBJ2-7; 9 bases are shared with TRBD2. Germline assignment: CDR1 SGHNT and CDR2 YENEEA. J lost 3 bases, V lost 4 bases, and 4 bases had no gene match. The CDR3 has 14 amino acids. The chain's CDR3 is CASSSGSGSYEQYF. In DNA, the CDR3 is TGTGCCAGCAGCTCCGGTAGCGGGAGCTACGAGCAGTACTTC.

This clonotype occurred a few times. This chain joins TRBV27 and TRBJ2-3; no firm D call. CDR1 and CDR2 (germline): MNHEY, SMNVEV (reference sequence). The V and J ends lost 3 bases and 4 bases respectively, with 14 bases between them. The CDR3 has 15 residues. Here the CDR3 DNA reads TGTGCCAGCAGTTTTCTGGTTTCGGGTTCAGATACGCAGTATTTT. Protein: CASSFLVSGSDTQYF.

This clonotype has ten or more counts. The chain combines TRBV12-5 with TRBJ2-2; 14 positions agree with TRBD2. J was trimmed by 1 base and V by 0 bases; bases with no gene match: 10. The CDR3 consists of 21 residues. Germline V gene data show CDR1 as LGHNT and CDR2 as FRNRAP. The DNA of the CDR3 is TGTGCTAGTGGTTTGGTACGGCGGGGACTAGCGGGGGCGATGAACACCGGGGAGCTGTTTTTT. It yields the protein CASGLVRRGLAGAMNTGELFF.

At least ten counts were recorded for this clonotype. The J gene is TRBJ1-1, the V gene TRBV20-1; D call uncertain. The V gene lost 3 bases and the J gene lost 0 bases, with 11 bases spanning the gap. The CDR3 sequence is 14 residues long. Germline loops: CDR1 DFQATT, CDR2 SNEGSKA (reference sequence). CDR3 sequence: CSARRQVLNTEAFF. The CDR3 DNA follows: TGCAGTGCTAGGAGGCAGGTCCTGAACACTGAAGCTTTCTTT.

This clonotype was recorded many times. The rearrangement uses TRBV9 and TRBJ2-1, with 10 bases fitting TRBD2. This CDR3 spans 15 amino acids. Per germline, CDR1 SGDLS and CDR2 YYNGEE. J was trimmed by 4 bases and V by 4 bases; bases with no gene match: 5. CDR3 DNA sequence: TGTGCCAGCAGCCCCTCGGGACTAGCGTACAATGAGCAGTTCTTC. This sequence encodes CASSPSGLAYNEQFF.

This clonotype was found many times. The genes are TRBV11-3 and TRBJ1-1; tentatively, D is TRBD1 (5 bases). From germline, CDR1 is SGHNT and CDR2 YENEEA. With 5 bases removed from V and 0 bases from J, the gap between germline ends came to 13 bases. CDR3 length: 15 amino acids. This CDR3 is CASSLGETMNTEAFF. The CDR3 nucleotides read TGTGCCAGCAGCCTAGGGGAGACCATGAACACTGAAGCTTTCTTT.

This clonotype was recorded at least ten times. The chain combines TRBV5-5 with TRBJ2-3; 8 bases match TRBD1. Per the germline V gene, CDR1 is SGHKS and CDR2 is YYEKEE (reference sequence). The CDR3 extends over 14 amino acids. V was pared by 4 bases and J by 4 bases, with 5 bases of the junction left unmatched. CDR3 sequence (DNA): TGTGCCAGCAGCGGGGGACAGGTCGCAGATACGCAGTATTTT. It specifies CASSGGQVADTQYF.

The V gene is TRBV7-3, the J gene TRBJ2-2, with a possible D match to TRBD2 (5 bases). Looked up from germline, CDR1 is SGHTA and CDR2 is FQGTGA. CDR3 length: 12 amino acids. V was cut by 2 bases and J by 10 bases, with 8 bases left in between. CDR3 sequence reads: CASSLGGPELFF. CDR3 bases: TGTGCCAGCAGCTTAGGCGGGCCGGAGCTGTTTTTT.

This clonotype was detected only a few times. The genes are TRBV5-4 and TRBJ2-1; 8 bases match TRBD1. CDR1 is SGHNT and CDR2 is YYREEE in the germline V gene (reference sequence). V shed 0 bases and J 0 bases; nucleotides not matched to a gene: 2. This CDR3 is 16 amino acids long. CDR3 DNA: TGTGCCAGCAGCTTGGGGACAGGGAGCTCCTACAATGAGCAGTTCTTC. Translated: CASSLGTGSSYNEQFF.

The table lists this clonotype with a few counts. The genes are TRBV28 and TRBJ2-2; D perhaps matches TRBD2 (6 bases). The CDR3 length is 17 residues. Germline loops: CDR1 MDHEN, CDR2 SYDVKM. The germline V and J ends were trimmed by 6 bases and 3 bases, with 20 bases remaining between them. The DNA for the CDR3 is TGTGCCAGCAGCCCCAGACTAGTCCTTCGATACACCGGGGAGCTGTTTTTT. Translating it yields CASSPRLVLRYTGELFF.

The chain uses TRBV7-9 and TRBJ2-7, with 7 bases aligning to TRBD1. The junction had 10 bases not matched to a gene; V was cut back by 5 bases and J by 3 bases. Germline-derived CDR1 and CDR2 are SEHNR and FQNEAQ (reference sequence). The CDR3 spans 15 residues. The CDR3 protein is CASSTGDSALYEQYF. The CDR3 bases are TGTGCCAGCAGCACCGGGGACAGTGCGCTCTACGAGCAGTACTTC.

At least ten counts were recorded for this clonotype. The rearrangement uses TRBV10-2 and TRBJ2-2; no firm D call. V was pared by 5 bases and J by 0 bases, with 13 bases between. This CDR3 has 16 residues. Germline CDR1 WSHSY, CDR2 SAAADI. Written as DNA, the CDR3 is TGCGCCAGCAGTTCCCTTGGCGGCGCGAACACCGGGGAGCTGTTTTTT. This codes for CASSSLGGANTGELFF.

This clonotype was seen at least ten times. This rearrangement joins TRBV12-3 or TRBV12-4 to TRBJ2-2, with D uncertain. Trimming removed 6 bases at V and 4 bases at J, with 3 bases between. The CDR3 has 11 amino acids. CDR3 bases: TGTGCCAGCAGATTCACCGGGGAGCTGTTTTTT. It yields the protein CASRFTGELFF.

This clonotype was seen a handful of times. The CDR3, as DNA: TGTGCCAGCAGTCCCCCGCGGCATGGCGGGAGGGCCCCAGCCGGGGAGCTGTTTTTT. Its translation is CASSPPRHGGRAPAGELFF. This chain links TRBV12-3 or TRBV12-4 with TRBJ2-2; TRBD2 aligns across 9 bases. V trimming: 5 bases; J trimming: 6 bases; junction bases outside the gene matches: 19. This CDR3 region has 19 residues.